Following are 11 T cell receptor beta chains from one sample sequenced in a study of T cell repertoires in cytomegalovirus infection. No antigen has been assigned to these receptors. TCRdb reanalysed the reads using MiXCR and keeps one entry per CDR3 protein. The profile shows about 500,000 distinct CDR3 sequences, roughly a third of them singletons. Sequences were derived from cultured PBMCs, sampled from culture after CMV antigen stimulation. Receptors were obtained from a human donor in good health (CMV status not recorded). Some clones in this sample may be carry-over from other donors' samples.

Concerning this clonotype itself: This may stem from a read error, because a much larger clone lies one nucleotide away. V usage is TRBV7-2 and J usage is TRBJ2-5, with D maybe TRBD2 (6 bases). The V gene's germline CDR1 is SGHTA and CDR2 FQGNSA. The CDR3 consists of 14 residues. The CDR3 DNA is TGTGCCAGCAGCTTAGAAGGCGGGAAAGAGACCCTGTACTTC. It is translated as CASSLEGGKETLYF.

The V call is TRBV11-3, the J call TRBJ1-1, with TRBD1 identical over 8 bases. Per germline, CDR1 SGHNT and CDR2 YENEEA. This CDR3 has 15 residues. The V and J ends lost 6 bases and 7 bases, in that order; junction bases with no gene match: 13. CDR3 sequence (DNA): TGTGCCAGCAGAAACTCACCCGGACAGGGCGTTGAAGCTTTCTTT. Protein product: CASRNSPGQGVEAFF.

This clonotype was counted at least ten times. This chain connects TRBV4-3 to TRBJ2-1; 7 nucleotides align to TRBD2. With V trimmed by 4 bases and J by 4 bases, 13 bases remained unmatched. This CDR3 has 17 amino acids. Germline CDR1 and CDR2: LGHNA and YSLEER. The CDR3 bases are TGCGCCAGCAGCCCCTTCGCGGGAGCGTCGGTGTACAATGAGCAGTTCTTC. It codes for CASSPFAGASVYNEQFF.

This clonotype was seen just once. The chain links TRBV24-1 to TRBJ2-7; 11 bases are a match to TRBD1. The V and J ends lost 10 bases and 0 bases, in that order; junction bases with no gene match: 22. The germline V gene has CDR1 KGHDR and CDR2 SFDVKD. The CDR3 has 20 residues. The CDR3 bases are TGTGCCACAGGAGGCTGGTACCGGGACAGGGGGTCCACCTGCTCCTACGAGCAGTACGTC. Protein sequence: CATGGWYRDRGSTCSYEQYV.

This clonotype appeared a few times. The rearrangement joins TRBV2 to TRBJ1-3, with D uncertain. The CDR3 has 16 residues. Germline CDR1 SNHLY, CDR2 FYNNEI. The V gene lost 1 base and the J gene lost 0 bases, with 10 bases spanning the gap. CDR3 sequence (DNA): TGTGCCAGCAGTGAAGGGAACCGACCCTCTGGAAACACCATATATTTT. It codes for CASSEGNRPSGNTIYF.

This chain joins TRBV7-9 and TRBJ2-7; the match to TRBD2 covers 10 bases. The CDR3 sequence is 18 residues long. Germline V gene lookup returns CDR1 SEHNR and CDR2 FQNEAQ (reference sequence). Trimming at V came to 4 bases and at J to 3 bases, leaving 15 bases not matched to a gene. As DNA, the CDR3 is TGTGCCAGCAGCTCTCCGGGACTAGCGCTAAGACGTAACTACGAGCAGTACGTC. Translation: CASSSPGLALRRNYEQYV.

This clonotype was seen a handful of times. The chain carries TRBV4-1 and TRBJ2-1; 7 bases agree with TRBD2. The CDR3 is 16 amino acids. The germline V gene encodes CDR1 MGHRA and CDR2 YSYEKL. J was trimmed by 7 bases and V by 4 bases; bases with no gene match: 13. The DNA of the CDR3 is TGCGCCAGCAGCCCGACCGGCGGGAGAGATGGGAATGAGCAGTTCTTC. Translating gives CASSPTGGRDGNEQFF.

The chain links TRBV7-2 to TRBJ2-3, with D perhaps given as TRBD1 or TRBD2 (6 bases each). CDR3 length: 16 residues. Trimming cost V 6 bases and J 1 base, with 17 bases left between them. The germline V gene has CDR1 SGHTA and CDR2 FQGNSA. The CDR3 DNA follows: TGTGCCAGCAGAAAAAGGGGGGCTAGCGGCACAGATACGCAGTATTTT. Protein product: CASRKRGASGTDTQYF.

The rearrangement joins TRBV12-3 or TRBV12-4 to TRBJ1-6; D is unresolved. The ends were cut back, 2 bases at V and 10 bases at J, with 12 bases in the middle. This CDR3 has 14 residues. CDR3: CASSLKGEHSPLHF. Here the CDR3 DNA reads TGTGCCAGCAGTTTAAAGGGAGAACACTCACCCCTCCACTTT.

This clonotype was counted a single time. The junction departs from the called germline gene at one end, perhaps through a read error. The chain combines TRBV6-2 or TRBV6-3 with TRBJ2-5; TRBD2 matches 8 bases. The CDR3 is made up of 15 amino acids. Germline V CDR1 and CDR2: MNHEY, SVGEGT. This CDR3 is CPSSYSGLVEETQYF. The CDR3 DNA sequence: TGTCCCAGCAGTTATTCGGGACTAGTCGAAGAGACCCAGTACTTC.

The V gene is TRBV7-9, the J gene TRBJ1-3; weak D call: TRBD1 (5 bases). This CDR3 comprises 16 residues. CDR1 and CDR2 from the germline V gene are SEHNR and FQNEAQ (reference sequence). V lost 5 bases and J 5 bases, leaving 19 bases between the germline ends. The DNA for the CDR3 is TGTGCCAGCAGCCCCCAGGGCCCCGAACTCAGAAACACCATATATTTT. It specifies CASSPQGPELRNTIYF.